This T cell receptor beta chain was obtained from a study of siplizumab effects on memory and regulatory T cells. Method: immunoSEQ multiplex PCR; TCRdb's copy keeps in-frame clones and lacks some. Here the sample spans around 77,000 clones, about 89% being singletons. Germline V gene lookup returns CDR1 SGDLS and CDR2 YYNGEE. The CDR3 consists of 16 residues. The V segment lost 4 bases and the J segment 0 bases; nucleotides outside the gene matches: 6. Sample: CD8+ T cells sorted from blood. The TCR was taken from a human donor in good health. The chain employs TRBV9 and TRBJ1-1; 10 nucleotides agree with TRBD1. The chain's CDR3 is CASSPRTGGMNTEAFF. The CDR3 DNA follows: TGTGCCAGCAGCCCTCGGACAGGGGGGATGAACACTGAAGCTTTCTTT.